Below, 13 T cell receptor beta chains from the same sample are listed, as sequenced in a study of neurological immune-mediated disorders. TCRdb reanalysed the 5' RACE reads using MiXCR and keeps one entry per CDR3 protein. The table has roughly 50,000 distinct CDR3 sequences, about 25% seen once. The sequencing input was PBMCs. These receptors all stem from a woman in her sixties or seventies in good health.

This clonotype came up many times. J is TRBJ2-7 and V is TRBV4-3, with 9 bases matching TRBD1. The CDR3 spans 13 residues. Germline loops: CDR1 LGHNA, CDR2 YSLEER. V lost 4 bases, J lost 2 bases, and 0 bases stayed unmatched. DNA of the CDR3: TGCGCCAGCAGCCGGGACAGGGCCTACGAGCAGTACTTC. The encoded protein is CASSRDRAYEQYF.

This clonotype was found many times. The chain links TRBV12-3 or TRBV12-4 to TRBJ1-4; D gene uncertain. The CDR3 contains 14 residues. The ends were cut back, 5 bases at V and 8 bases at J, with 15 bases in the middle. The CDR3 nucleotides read TGTGCCAGCAGTCCAGGCCAGCTCCTGGAAAAACTGTTTTTT. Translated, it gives CASSPGQLLEKLFF.

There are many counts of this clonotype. CDR3: CSASPWPSYNSPLHF. CDR3 in DNA: TGCAGTGCTTCCCCTTGGCCCTCCTATAATTCACCCCTCCACTTT. V usage is TRBV20-1 and J usage is TRBJ1-6; D is uncertain. CDR1 is DFQATT, CDR2 SNEGSKA, per germline (reference sequence). Trimming pared 5 bases from V and 0 bases from J, leaving 11 bases between. The CDR3 extends over 15 amino acids.

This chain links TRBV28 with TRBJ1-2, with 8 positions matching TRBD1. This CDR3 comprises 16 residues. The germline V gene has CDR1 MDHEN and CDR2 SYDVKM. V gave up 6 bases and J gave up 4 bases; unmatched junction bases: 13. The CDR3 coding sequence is TGTGCCAGCAGGTCGAGACCAGGCCAGGGGGCCTATGGCTACACCTTC. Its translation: CASRSRPGQGAYGYTF.

The CDR3 DNA reads TGTGCCAGCAGCGGCGGACAGAGCTCCTACGAGCAGTACTTC. This sequence encodes CASSGGQSSYEQYF. The gene calls are TRBV9 and TRBJ2-7; tentatively, D is TRBD1 (6 bases). The CDR3 sequence is 14 residues long. The germline CDR1 and CDR2 sequences are SGDLS and YYNGEE. V was trimmed by 3 bases and J by 0 bases, leaving 10 bases between them. Using reference TRBV9 and TRBJ2-7 for the parts outside the CDR3, the full variable domain is DSGVTQTPKHLITATGQRVTLRCSPRSGDLSVYWYQQSLDQGLQFLIQYYNGEERAKGNILERFSAQQFPDLHSELNLSSLELGDSALYFCASSGGQSSYEQYFGPGTRLTVT.

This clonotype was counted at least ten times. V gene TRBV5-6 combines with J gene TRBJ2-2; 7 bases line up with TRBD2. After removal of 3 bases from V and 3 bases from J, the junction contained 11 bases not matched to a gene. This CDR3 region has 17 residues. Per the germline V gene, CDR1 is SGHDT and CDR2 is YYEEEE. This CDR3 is CASSSTGLVRDTGELFF. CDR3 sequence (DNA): TGTGCCAGCAGCTCTACCGGACTAGTAAGGGACACCGGGGAGCTGTTTTTT.

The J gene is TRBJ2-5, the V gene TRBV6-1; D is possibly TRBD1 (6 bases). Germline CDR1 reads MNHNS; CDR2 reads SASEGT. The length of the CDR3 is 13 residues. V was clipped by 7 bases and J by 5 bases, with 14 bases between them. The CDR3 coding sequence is TGTGCCAGCAAGCCCCCAGGGGCTGAGACCCAGTACTTC. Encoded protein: CASKPPGAETQYF.

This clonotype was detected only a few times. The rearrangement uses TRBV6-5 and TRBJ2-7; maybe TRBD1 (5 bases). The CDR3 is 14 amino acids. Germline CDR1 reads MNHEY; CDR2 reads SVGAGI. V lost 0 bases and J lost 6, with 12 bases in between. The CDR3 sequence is CASSYSAGWSEQYF. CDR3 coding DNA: TGTGCCAGCAGTTACTCGGCAGGGTGGTCCGAGCAGTACTTC.

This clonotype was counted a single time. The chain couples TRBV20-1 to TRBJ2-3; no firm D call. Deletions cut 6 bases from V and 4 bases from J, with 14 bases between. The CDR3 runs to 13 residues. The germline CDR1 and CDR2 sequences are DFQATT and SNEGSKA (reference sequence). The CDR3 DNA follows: TGCAGTGCCGCGGAGCTTCCGGCAGATACGCAGTATTTT. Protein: CSAAELPADTQYF.

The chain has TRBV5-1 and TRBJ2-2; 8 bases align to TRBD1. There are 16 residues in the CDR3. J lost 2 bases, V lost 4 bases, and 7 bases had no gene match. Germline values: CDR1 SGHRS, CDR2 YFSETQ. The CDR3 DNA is TGCGCCAGCAGCACGGGACAGGTAGCCAACACCGGGGAGCTGTTTTTT. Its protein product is CASSTGQVANTGELFF.

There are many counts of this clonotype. CDR3 nucleotide sequence: TGTGCCCTTGGCGCAAAGTACTACGAGCAGTACTTC. Translated, it gives CALGAKYYEQYF. This chain links TRBV7-2 with TRBJ2-7, with D uncertain. Trimming left V 11 bases short and J 3 bases short, with 14 bases between. CDR3 size: 12 residues. Germline V gene data show CDR1 as SGHTA and CDR2 as FQGNSA.

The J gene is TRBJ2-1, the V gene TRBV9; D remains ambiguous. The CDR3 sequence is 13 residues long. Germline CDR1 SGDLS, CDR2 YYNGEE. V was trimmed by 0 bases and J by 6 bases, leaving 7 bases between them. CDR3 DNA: TGTGCCAGCAGCGTAGGTGGCTTCAATGAGCAGTTCTTC. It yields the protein CASSVGGFNEQFF.

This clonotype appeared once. The CDR3 DNA reads TGTGCCTGGGGAGACCAGGGGGATCAGCCCCAGCATTTT. Amino acids: CAWGDQGDQPQHF. This chain links TRBV30 with TRBJ1-5, with 7 bases that match TRBD1. Looked up from germline, CDR1 is GTSNPN and CDR2 is SVGIG (reference sequence). V shed 5 bases and J 5 bases; nucleotides not matched to a gene: 6. There are 13 residues in the CDR3.